These 7 T cell receptor beta chains came from one sample sequenced in a study of blood T cell repertoires in COVID-19 (dated by TCRdb to 2020 to 2022). The method behind the library was the immunoSEQ multiplex PCR assay. The source is immuneACCESS, and TCRdb retained only in-frame sequences with V and J called. Part of the clones is not carried over; for the studies checked, unresolved V genes explain less than half of this, and the remainder is unexplained. A total of around 78,000 clones appear in this sample, more than 60% of them only once. The ten largest clones capture about 10% of the sample. The sequencing sample was made of peripheral blood. The source is a human donor in a cohort sampled during active COVID-19.

J is TRBJ2-2 and V is TRBV4-3; D uncertain. Deletions cut 2 bases from V and 0 bases from J, with 4 bases between. CDR1 LGHNA and CDR2 YSLEER come from the germline V gene. The CDR3 has 14 amino acids. The chain's CDR3 is CASSQYANTGELFF. The DNA for the CDR3 is TGCGCCAGCAGCCAATATGCGAACACCGGGGAGCTGTTTTTT.

The V and J genes are TRBV10-3 and TRBJ2-7, with D possibly matching TRBD2 (5 bases). V was clipped by 2 bases and J by 6 bases, with 8 bases between them. The CDR3 is made up of 12 amino acids. The germline V gene has CDR1 ENHRY and CDR2 SYGVKD. The CDR3 sequence is CAISERGTEQYF. The CDR3 DNA reads as TGTGCCATCAGTGAGCGGGGTACCGAGCAGTACTTC.

The V and J genes are TRBV6-5 and TRBJ2-5, with D unresolved. There are 12 residues in the CDR3. In germline, CDR1 is MNHEY, CDR2 SVGAGI. Between the trimmed V and J ends, which lost 2 bases and 5 bases, there was a span of 6 bases. CDR3 loop: CASSYARETQYF. CDR3 nucleotide sequence: TGTGCCAGCAGTTACGCTCGGGAGACCCAGTACTTC.

The chain has TRBV2 and TRBJ2-2, with D hard to call. The ends were cut back, 6 bases at V and 0 bases at J, with 11 bases in the middle. The CDR3 runs to 15 residues. Per the germline V gene, CDR1 is SNHLY and CDR2 is FYNNEI. The CDR3 spells CASSLQQPNTGELFF. The CDR3 nucleotides are TGTGCCAGCAGCCTGCAACAGCCGAACACCGGGGAGCTGTTTTTT.

By proportion, this clone is medium-sized. The gene calls are TRBV6-2 or TRBV6-3 and TRBJ2-3; 10 bases are a match to TRBD2. This CDR3 contains 15 residues. The V gene's germline CDR1 is MNHEY and CDR2 SVGEGT. The V and J ends lost 0 bases and 4 bases, in that order; junction bases with no gene match: 1. DNA for the CDR3: TGTGCCAGCAGTTACTCAGCGGGGGGGCCAGATACGCAGTATTTT. The encoded protein is CASSYSAGGPDTQYF.

This clone occurred a few times. The chain couples TRBV12-3 or TRBV12-4 to TRBJ2-7; D is undetermined. V lost 5 bases and J 4 bases, leaving 12 bases between the germline ends. The CDR3 is made up of 13 amino acids. The DNA for the CDR3 is TGTGCCAGCAGTCTATCACTCGTATACGAGCAGTACTTC. Its translation: CASSLSLVYEQYF.

This rearrangement joins TRBV4-2 to TRBJ1-4; 9 nucleotides agree with TRBD1. This CDR3 is 15 amino acids long. Unmatched junction bases numbered 8, after V lost 10 bases and J lost 2 bases. Germline values: CDR1 LGHNA, CDR2 YNFKEQ. The CDR3 spells CATTRTGVTNEKLFF. As DNA, the CDR3 is TGTGCCACCACCCGGACAGGGGTCACTAATGAAAAACTGTTTTTT.